This T cell receptor (beta chain) was sequenced in a study of shared clonotypes between healthy human individuals (dated by TCRdb to about 2020). About the full investigation: The cohort included three men and a couple of women between 18 and 49 years of age. Different laboratories and diverse techniques were used to prepare libraries and sequence TCR repertoires, to increase sequencing depth and limit assay-specific biases. To estimate repertoire size and how much clonotypes are shared between individuals, the study performed deep sequencing of blood TCR repertoires from roughly five healthy adults. Leukapheresis yielded between about 0.85 and 9 billion PBMCs per donor.

TCR CDR3 regions were amplified from genomic DNA by multiplex PCR using the deep immunoSEQ assay. Extracted genomic DNA from each cell subset was spread evenly across all wells of several immunoSEQ 96-well plates, with each plate serving as a replicate. For unsorted PBMC, approximately 0.3 ug of genomic DNA, equivalent to roughly 30,000 T cell genomes, went into each replicate PCR. Genomic DNA from unsorted PBMC was sequenced over ten immunoSEQ deep assay plates. Purified libraries were measured with a Qubit 3.0 fluorometer, size-checked on a Bioanalyzer 2100, and measured again with the KAPA Library Quantification kit. Every immunoSEQ 96-well plate was sequenced on a separate single-read 150-cycle Illumina NextSeq 550 flow cell. Per the original workflow: Because the immunoSEQ output included only junctional sequences and no quality scores, the filtering could not be the same as the filtering used for full-length reads. To assign V/J genes and CDR3, sequences were annotated using PyIR, a Python wrapper for IgBLAST v1.9, with IMGT germline references. Any read was removed if the V/J assignment was weak (E-value above 1e-6), the CDR3 was missing, or the read contained stop codons, out-of-frame junctions, or ambiguous translated residues. A V3J clonotype was defined by an identical inferred V gene, J gene, and CDR3 amino acid sequence. To compute the percentage overlap between repertoires, the number of shared unique clonotypes was divided by the size of the smaller repertoire. RTK rarefaction, the Chao1 estimator, and Recon v2.1 estimates of unobserved clonotypes were used to assess repertoire richness. TCRdb limited this immuneACCESS table to in-frame rearrangements with V and J called. A share of clones is missing; checked studies link under half to unresolved V genes, and the rest is unexplained. D and trimming come from the DNA, and the V and J calls and clone size come from that table. The sample contains around 480,000 clones, nearly 80% of them found a single time. Approximately 12% of the sample is held by the ten biggest clonotypes.

The germline V gene (reference sequence) sets CDR1 to PRHDT and CDR2 to FYEKMQ. The CDR3 goes from the cysteine to the phenylalanine over 18 residues. Just CDR3 DNA is preserved here, 54 bases in frame from base 1. Here V drops 2 bases and J drops 1 base, and the junction holds 11 bases not matched to any gene. The study at large found these results: Sampling was restricted to blood, and TCR repertoires in tissue are likely to differ from TCR repertoires in blood. Pairwise subsampling indicated that sequencing depth was expected to affect the degree of clonotype sharing among donors. The small number of donors limited the genetic and exposure-history diversity represented.

This clone was seen at least ten times. This clone's antigen is unknown. Per-base qualities were not stored, and no clone one base away is much larger. Healthy HIV-negative adults with no recently reported acute infections or vaccinations were included as donors. Every donor was a Caucasian adult living in Nashville, Tennessee, USA. For unsorted samples, 100 million or so PBMCs were counted, and genomic DNA was extracted using the QIAamp DNA Blood Mini kit. Blood was collected by leukapheresis, and PBMCs were isolated by Ficoll-Histopaque density gradient centrifugation and then cryopreserved in liquid nitrogen vapor phase.

The V gene is TRBV13 and the J gene is TRBJ2-3, with 8 bases matching TRBD2. Sequencing used PBMCs. The clonotype was recovered from a woman between 35 and 50 years old in good health. Some clones in this sample may be carry-over from other donors' samples. At the DNA level, the sequence is TGTGCCAGCAGCTTACCCCCGATAGGGACTAGGGGCACAGATACGCAGTATTTT. It translates to CASSLPPIGTRGTDTQYF.